Listed below are T cell receptor beta chains from one sample, sequenced in a study of T cell responses to AZD1222 COVID-19 vaccine. Profiled with immunoSEQ multiplex PCR; TCRdb holds only in-frame clones, not every one. The sample holds 85,000 to 90,000 clones; roughly nine tenths are singletons and the top ten take over 4%. Sequenced material: peripheral blood, taken 28 days after the second AZD1222 dose. Receptor source: an adult who received the AZD1222 COVID-19 vaccine. CDR3s include the opening cysteine and the closing phenylalanine or tryptophan. The D gene is left open where the match is weak. Not all rows give a size; the values are once, few, many and, for expanded clones, a class.

CDR3aa | CDR3nt | d_gene | abundance | j_gene | v_gene
CASSPYTGELFF | TGTGCCAGCAGCCCGTACACCGGGGAGCTGTTTTTT | NA | NA | TRBJ2-2 | TRBV9
CASSYRGRRSEQYF | TGTGCCAGCAGTTACAGGGGGCGCCGATCCGAGCAGTACTTC | TRBD1 | NA | TRBJ2-7 | TRBV6-7
CASSLTGAVYEQYF | TGTGCCAGCAGCCTCACGGGGGCTGTGTACGAGCAGTACTTC | NA | NA | TRBJ2-7 | TRBV27
CASSYSPVSYNSPLHF | TGTGCCAGCAGTTACTCTCCGGTTTCATATAATTCACCCCTCCACTTT | NA | NA | TRBJ1-6 | TRBV6-5
CASIFSGGASYNEQFF | TGTGCCAGCATATTTTCAGGGGGCGCGTCCTACAATGAGCAGTTCTTC | TRBD1 | NA | TRBJ2-1 | TRBV28
CASSLLHGQGIYEQYF | TGTGCCAGCAGCCTACTCCATGGACAGGGAATATACGAGCAGTACTTC | TRBD1 | NA | TRBJ2-7 | TRBV11-2
CASSPMGMNTEAFF | TGCGCCAGCAGCCCAATGGGGATGAACACTGAAGCTTTCTTT | NA | NA | TRBJ1-1 | TRBV5-1
CATSRTGDGSGEQFF | TGTGCCACTTCCAGGACAGGGGACGGTTCCGGTGAGCAGTTCTTC | TRBD1 | NA | TRBJ2-1 | TRBV24-1
CASSFLETQYF | NA | NA | NA | TRBJ2-5 | TRBV11-2
CASRMLIVLPYEQYF | TGTGCCAGCAGGATGCTTATAGTCCTTCCCTACGAGCAGTACTTC | NA | NA | TRBJ2-7 | TRBV7-6
CASSLAPYSNQPQHF | TGTGCCAGCAGCTTGGCCCCCTATAGCAATCAGCCCCAGCATTTT | NA | NA | TRBJ1-5 | TRBV5-4
CASSLVGGFNTGELFF | TGTGCCAGCAGCTTAGTGGGAGGGTTCAACACCGGGGAGCTGTTTTTT | TRBD2 | NA | TRBJ2-2 | TRBV11-2
CASSESSGILKAGELFF | TGTGCCAGCAGTGAATCGAGTGGAATTCTAAAAGCCGGGGAGCTGTTTTTT | NA | NA | TRBJ2-2 | TRBV2
CASSQSAGESTDTQYF | TGTGCCAGCTCACAATCAGCGGGGGAAAGCACAGATACGCAGTATTTT | TRBD2 | NA | TRBJ2-3 | TRBV18
CATPWRPPPSLEQFF | TGTGCCACCCCGTGGAGGCCCCCGCCCTCCCTCGAGCAGTTCTTC | NA | NA | TRBJ2-1 | TRBV6-5
CASSVTSGGLNTGELFF | TGTGCCAGCAGCGTGACTAGCGGGGGATTGAACACCGGGGAGCTGTTTTTT | TRBD2 | NA | TRBJ2-2 | TRBV7-2
CASSSGKSTGELFF | TGTGCCAGCAGTTCCGGAAAAAGCACCGGGGAGCTGTTTTTT | NA | NA | TRBJ2-2 | TRBV6-2/TRBV6-3
CASSQSVGQGVRETQYF | TGTGCCAGCAGCCAATCTGTGGGACAGGGGGTCCGAGAGACCCAGTACTTC | TRBD1 | NA | TRBJ2-5 | TRBV16
CASSSGQGYSGNTIYF | TGTGCCAGCAGTTCAGGACAGGGGTACTCTGGAAACACCATATATTTT | TRBD1 | NA | TRBJ1-3 | TRBV28
CASSPVGFQPQHF | TGTGCCAGCAGCCCCGTAGGATTTCAGCCCCAGCATTTT | NA | few | TRBJ1-5 | TRBV7-9
CSNDINQPQHF | TGCAGTAACGACATAAATCAGCCCCAGCATTTT | NA | NA | TRBJ1-5 | TRBV20-1
CATSSRITNTEAFF | TGTGCCACCAGCAGCAGGATCACGAACACTGAAGCTTTCTTT | NA | NA | TRBJ1-1 | TRBV15
CASSHNVGIYYGYTF | TGTGCCAGTAGTCACAACGTGGGGATCTACTATGGCTACACCTTC | NA | NA | TRBJ1-2 | TRBV19
CASSPHDPALEGEKLFF | TGCGCCAGCAGCCCCCATGACCCGGCCCTAGAGGGGGAAAAACTGTTTTTT | NA | NA | TRBJ1-4 | TRBV4-1